The rows below give T cell receptor beta chains drawn from one sample of a study of siplizumab effects on memory and regulatory T cells. Produced via immunoSEQ multiplex PCR; TCRdb's table is partial and in-frame only. Seen here are approximately 100,000 clones, 92% observed once, and the top ten hold approximately 0.71%. Sequencing was done on a sample of Tregs sorted from blood. The source is a human donor in good health. The CDR3 runs from the conserved cysteine through the conserved F or W. D genes are given only for firm matches. Size is stated for part of the rows, as once, few or many counts, or as a class when the clone is expanded.

clone_size | j_call | v_call | d_call | cdr3_nt | cdr3_aa
- | TRBJ2-7 | TRBV15 | - | TGTGCCACCAGCAGAGGGGGGCGCCTCTCCTACGAGCAGTACTTC | CATSRGGRLSYEQYF
- | TRBJ1-1 | TRBV10-3 | - | TGTGCCATCAGTGAGTCGATAGGGGCGCACACTGAAGCTTTCTTT | CAISESIGAHTEAFF
- | TRBJ2-5 | TRBV7-3 | - | TGTGCCAGCAGCTTACGGAGTGACGGGGGAGAGACCCAGTACTTC | CASSLRSDGGETQYF
- | TRBJ2-7 | TRBV6-1 | TRBD2 | TGTGCCAGCAGGAGGCTAGCGGGAGGTTATTACGAGCAGTACTTC | CASRRLAGGYYEQYF
- | TRBJ2-1 | TRBV15 | - | TGTGCCACCAGCAGAGACCAGAGCCTCGGGGCAAGCTACAATGAGCAGTTCTTC | CATSRDQSLGASYNEQFF
- | TRBJ1-2 | TRBV5-6 | TRBD1 | TGTGCCAGCAGCCTGACAGGGTTAACAGGCTACACCTTC | CASSLTGLTGYTF
- | TRBJ2-2 | TRBV11-3 | TRBD2 | TGTGCCAGCAGCTTATCTAGCGGGAGTCTTGGGGAGCTGTTTTTT | CASSLSSGSLGELFF
- | TRBJ1-2 | TRBV19 | - | TGTGCCAGCAACGCGGAAGGGGATGGTTACTATGGCTACACCTTC | CASNAEGDGYYGYTF
few | TRBJ2-3 | TRBV7-9 | TRBD2 | TGTGCAGACTCAAGCGGGAGGGCCCCAGATACGCAGTATTTT | CADSSGRAPDTQYF
- | TRBJ2-7 | TRBV7-9 | TRBD1 | TGTGCCAGCAGCTTAGGGACAGGGATTTACCACGAGCAGTACTTC | CASSLGTGIYHEQYF
- | TRBJ1-3 | TRBV18 | - | TGTGCCAGCTCGACCACGGTAGGGGGCTCTGGAAACACCATATATTTT | CASSTTVGGSGNTIYF
- | TRBJ1-3 | TRBV28 | - | TGTGCCAGCATTATGACTACTGGAAACACCATATATTTT | CASIMTTGNTIYF
- | TRBJ2-5 | TRBV29-1 | TRBD2 | TGCAGCGTTGCCAGACTAGCGGGATGGGAAGAGACCCAGTACTTC | CSVARLAGWEETQYF
few | TRBJ2-1 | TRBV6-6 | TRBD2 | TGTGCCAGCAATGCTGGACTAGCTTCAATCCATGAGCAGTTCTTC | CASNAGLASIHEQFF
- | TRBJ2-3 | TRBV5-6 | - | TGTGCCAGTAAATGGGACGGGGGCACGGGTACGCAGTATTTT | CASKWDGGTGTQYF
- | TRBJ2-2 | TRBV7-6 | - | TGTGCCAGCAGCATGCCGGCCGGGGAGCTGTTTTTT | CASSMPAGELFF
- | TRBJ2-7 | TRBV27 | TRBD1 | TGTGCCAGCAGTGGACAGGGGTACTACGAGCAGTACTTC | CASSGQGYYEQYF
- | TRBJ2-6 | TRBV6-6 | - | TGTGCCAGCAGTTACTCAGGAGTTTTGGCCAACGTCCTGACTTTC | CASSYSGVLANVLTF
- | TRBJ1-5 | TRBV6-6 | TRBD1 | TGTGCCAGCAGTTACGGGACAGGGGGCGGCAATCAGCCCCAGCATTTT | CASSYGTGGGNQPQHF
- | TRBJ2-7 | TRBV27 | TRBD1 | TGTGCCAGCAGTTCCCCGGGCAGGGGGCAAGGTGAGGAGCAGTACTTC | CASSSPGRGQGEEQYF
- | TRBJ2-5 | TRBV7-9 | TRBD2 | TGTGCCAGCAGCTTAGTGCGGGGAGGGGAGACCCAGTACTTC | CASSLVRGGETQYF
- | TRBJ2-3 | TRBV7-9 | - | TGTGCCAGCAGCTTGAGTTTCGTAGATACGCAGTATTTT | CASSLSFVDTQYF
- | TRBJ2-7 | TRBV27 | - | TGTGCCAGCAGACCCGGGACCCTCAAATACGAGCAGTACTTC | CASRPGTLKYEQYF
- | TRBJ2-2 | TRBV5-4 | TRBD2 | TGTGCCAGCACGCCGGGGGGAGTTGGGACCGGGGAGCTGTTTTTT | CASTPGGVGTGELFF
- | TRBJ2-7 | TRBV6-6 | TRBD1 | TGTGCCAGCAGTTGGGACAGGTACTCCTACGAGCAGTACTTC | CASSWDRYSYEQYF
- | TRBJ2-5 | TRBV5-1 | TRBD2 | TGCGCCAGCAGCGGCGGGGGAGAGACCCAGTACTTC | CASSGGGETQYF
once | TRBJ2-2 | TRBV28 | - | TGTGCCAGCAGCCGGGGAGGGAACACCGGGGAGCTGTTTTTT | CASSRGGNTGELFF
- | TRBJ2-4 | TRBV19 | - | TGTGCCAGTAGTATAGGACATCAGGACATTCAGTACTTC | CASSIGHQDIQYF